This entry lists 5 T cell receptor beta chains sequenced from one sample in a study of shared clonotypes between healthy human individuals. Here immunoSEQ multiplex PCR was the method, and the copy in TCRdb shows in-frame clones only, minus some. The sample contains roughly 380,000 clones, about 96% of which appear only once. Sequenced sample: memory CD8+ T cells sorted from blood. As to subset: CD45RO+ cells pooled with CCR7-negative TemRA cells. Receptors originate from a man in his thirties or forties in good health.

This chain connects TRBV19 to TRBJ1-1; 8 positions agree with TRBD1. Germline lookup yields CDR1 LNHDA and CDR2 SQIVND (reference sequence). This CDR3 spans 12 amino acids. J lost 4 bases, V lost 5 bases, and 0 bases had no gene match. The CDR3 here is CASSGQGTEAFF. The CDR3 DNA reads as TGTGCCAGTAGTGGACAGGGCACTGAAGCTTTCTTT.

The chain employs TRBV27 and TRBJ2-7, with D perhaps matching TRBD2 (6 bases). Trimming shortened V by 6 bases and J by 1 base, and 10 bases separated the two germline ends. This CDR3 comprises 13 residues. The germline CDR1 and CDR2 sequences are MNHEY and SMNVEV (reference sequence). As DNA, the CDR3 is TGTGCCAGCAGACTAGCCGATTCCTACGAGCAGTACTTC. It codes for CASRLADSYEQYF.

With respect to this clone: The sample carries other DNA sequences with the same CDR3. The chain combines TRBV5-1 with TRBJ2-3; D is uncertain. This CDR3 is built from 13 residues. In germline, CDR1 is SGHRS, CDR2 YFSETQ. V was shortened by 4 bases and J by 0 bases, with 6 bases between the two germline ends. The CDR3 region is CASSGTSTDTQYF. The CDR3, as DNA: TGCGCCAGCAGCGGAACTAGCACAGATACGCAGTATTTT. Full variable domain (remainder filled in from reference TRBV5-1 and TRBJ2-3): KAGVTQTPRYLIKTRGQQVTLSCSPISGHRSVSWYQQTPGQGLQFLFEYFSETQRNKGNFPGRFSGRQFSNSRSEMNVSTLELGDSALYLCASSGTSTDTQYFGPGTRLTVL.

The gene calls are TRBV7-6 and TRBJ2-1; D gene ambiguous. The V gene's germline CDR1 is SGHVS and CDR2 FNYEAQ. The V end was cut by 1 base, the J end by 9 bases, with 7 bases between. The CDR3 covers 12 residues. The CDR3 sequence: CASSLERSEQFF. In DNA form, the CDR3 reads TGTGCCAGCAGCTTAGAACGTAGTGAGCAGTTCTTC.

V usage is TRBV28 and J usage is TRBJ2-7; 8 bases match TRBD1. CDR3 length: 15 amino acids. With V trimmed by 2 bases and J by 2 bases, 5 bases remained unmatched. Germline V gives CDR1 MDHEN, CDR2 SYDVKM. CDR3 coding DNA: TGTGCCAGCAGTTTACCTCACAGGGGGGCCTACGAGCAGTACTTC. Encoded protein: CASSLPHRGAYEQYF.